This record covers a single T cell receptor (beta chain). Its antigen is unidentified. The data stem from a study of blood T cells in healthy people across ages. General observations from the study: Per million T cells, TCR beta diversity dropped roughly linearly as age increased.

Sample-barcoded 5' priming and a J-beta primer mix drove a second PCR of 7 to 11 cycles. Using its own MiXCR run on the 5' RACE reads, TCRdb lists one record per CDR3 protein. In the table there are roughly 1,800,000 distinct CDR3 sequences, about 50% of which are singletons. The CDR3 spans 15 residues. The V end was cut by 5 bases, the J end by 4 bases, with 15 bases between. This receptor was obtained from a middle-aged woman in good health. Sequencing input: blood. The chain carries TRBV12-3 or TRBV12-4 and TRBJ1-5, with D maybe TRBD1 (5 bases). CDR3: CASSPGDLRNQPQHF. CDR3 sequence (DNA): TGTGCCAGCAGTCCGGGGGACTTGAGGAATCAGCCCCAGCATTTT.